This TCR beta chain was sequenced in a study of blood T cells in healthy people across ages. The CDR3 covers 12 residues. Germline V gives CDR1 DFQATT, CDR2 SNEGSKA (reference sequence). Trimming removed 5 bases from V and 13 bases from J; junction bases left unmatched: 9. The second PCR ran 7 to 11 cycles with a sample-barcoded 5' primer and J-beta primers. Every cDNA molecule bore a tag from a template-switch adaptor containing 12 random nucleotides. TCRdb ran MiXCR on the 5' RACE reads and lists one entry per CDR3 protein. The table lists roughly 2 million distinct CDR3 sequences, around half of them singletons, with around 2.1% in the top ten.

The sequenced sample was blood. This TCR derives from a woman aged 40 to 55 in good health. The chain recombines TRBV20-1 with TRBJ2-5; 11 bases match TRBD2. As DNA, the CDR3 is TGCAGTGCTTCACCCACCGGGACTAGCGGGTACTTC. Protein: CSASPTGTSGYF.